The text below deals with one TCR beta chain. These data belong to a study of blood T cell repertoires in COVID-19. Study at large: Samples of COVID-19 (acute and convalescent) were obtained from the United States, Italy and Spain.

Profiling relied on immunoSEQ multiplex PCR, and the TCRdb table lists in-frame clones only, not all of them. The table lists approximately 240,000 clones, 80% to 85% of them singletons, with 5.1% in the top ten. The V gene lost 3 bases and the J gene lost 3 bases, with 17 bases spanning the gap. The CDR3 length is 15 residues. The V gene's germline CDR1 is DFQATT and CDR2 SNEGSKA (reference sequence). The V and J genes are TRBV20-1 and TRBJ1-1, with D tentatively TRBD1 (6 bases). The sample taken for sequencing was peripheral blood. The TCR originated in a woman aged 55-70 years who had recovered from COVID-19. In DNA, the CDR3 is TGCAGTGCTAGTTCCCTCCGAGGGGGGGACACTGAAGCTTTCTTT. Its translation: CSASSLRGGDTEAFF.